Presented here are 6 T cell receptor beta chains from one specimen sequenced in a study of graft-versus-host responses after intestinal transplantation. Profiling relied on immunoSEQ multiplex PCR, and the TCRdb table lists in-frame clones only, not all of them. This sample has just over 85,000 clones; roughly 92% occur once, and the top ten carry more than 0.35%. Antigens for these TCRs are unknown. The sample here was unstimulated CD8+ T cells sorted from spleen or lymph node cells, taken before transplant. These receptors were collected from a human donor who was the organ donor for an intestinal transplant.

The V call is TRBV29-1, the J call TRBJ2-7, with a weak D call TRBD1 (5 bases). The CDR3 is made up of 14 amino acids. V gave up 6 bases and J gave up 0 bases, with 15 bases separating them. Germline lookup yields CDR1 SQVTM and CDR2 ANQGSEA. CDR3 sequence (DNA): TGCAGCGTGCTGACAGTCGAAAGCTCCTACGAGCAGTACTTC. This translates into CSVLTVESSYEQYF.

Worth noting for this clone: Other DNA sequences in the sample encode the same CDR3. This rearrangement joins TRBV19 to TRBJ2-7; 10 bases are shared with TRBD2. Germline trimming cut 3 bases from V and 2 bases from J; bases unmatched to any gene: 1. Germline V gene data show CDR1 as LNHDA and CDR2 as SQIVND (reference sequence). The CDR3 consists of 14 residues. CDR3 region: CASSISGGAYEQYF. In DNA form, the CDR3 reads TGTGCCAGTAGTATCAGCGGGGGGGCCTACGAGCAGTACTTC.

The V call is TRBV10-3, the J call TRBJ2-7, with D perhaps matching TRBD2 (5 bases). The CDR3 spans 11 residues. Germline V CDR1 and CDR2: ENHRY, SYGVKD. Trimming shortened V by 8 bases and J by 4 bases, and 9 bases separated the two germline ends. CDR3 loop: CAIGEGYEQYF. The CDR3 bases are TGTGCCATCGGCGAGGGTTACGAGCAGTACTTC.

The chain employs TRBV9 and TRBJ2-7; a possible D gene is TRBD1 (5 bases). CDR1 and CDR2 from the germline V gene are SGDLS and YYNGEE. With 2 bases removed from V and 1 base from J, the gap between germline ends came to 7 bases. CDR3 length: 13 residues. The DNA of the CDR3 is TGTGCCAGCAGCGTTCAGGGATCCTACGAGCAGTACTTC. Amino acids: CASSVQGSYEQYF.

V and J are TRBV11-2 and TRBJ2-5; 7 bases fit TRBD2. Trimming cost V 0 bases and J 5 bases; bases outside gene matches: 15. This CDR3 has 18 amino acids. The germline V gene has CDR1 SGHAT and CDR2 FQNNGV. The CDR3 loop reads CASSLEASGPFRVETQYF. For the CDR3, the DNA is TGTGCCAGCAGCTTAGAGGCTAGCGGACCTTTCCGGGTTGAGACCCAGTACTTC.

This chain uses TRBV9 with TRBJ2-3; TRBD1 matches 9 bases. CDR3 length equals 16 residues. The V segment lost 0 bases and the J segment 8 bases; nucleotides outside the gene matches: 10. The germline V gene has CDR1 SGDLS and CDR2 YYNGEE. Here the CDR3 reads CASSVGGDRVVGTQYF. CDR3 DNA: TGTGCCAGCAGCGTAGGGGGGGACAGGGTAGTAGGTACGCAGTATTTT.